This T cell receptor beta chain is drawn from a study of blood T cell repertoires in COVID-19. For the study at large: Collection of acute and convalescent COVID-19 samples took place in the United States, Italy and Spain. PBMCs, B-cell-depleted T cells, or T cells were the source of the cDNA or gDNA that made up the material.

Methods used by the authors: Counts of nucleated cells, estimated from reference gene primer amplification, were obtained. Using immunoSEQ multiplex PCR, the repertoire was profiled, and TCRdb retains in-frame clones only, with some absent. The V and J calls and clone size come from that table; D and trimming were worked out from the DNA. The data hold more than 150,000 clones, with 70% to 85% observed a single time. Germline assignment: CDR1 SGHRS and CDR2 YFSETQ. The CDR3 loop spans 14 amino acids. Germline trimming cut 0 bases from V and 3 bases from J; bases unmatched to any gene: 0. The chain employs TRBV5-1 and TRBJ1-3; the match to TRBD1 covers 7 bases. The sample taken for sequencing was peripheral blood. This sequence originates from a man aged 50 to 59 who had recovered from COVID-19. CDR3 bases: TGCGCCAGCAGCTTGGGACAGGGTGGAAACACCATATATTTT. This codes for CASSLGQGGNTIYF.